This T cell receptor (beta chain) stems from a study of post-analysis software for immune sequencing data. Overall study results and limits: The study found TRBV5-6, TRBV5-1 and TRBV20-1 among five TRBV segments more frequent in patients than controls. Controls showed significantly higher normalized Chao1 diversity than did multiple sclerosis patients.

This clonotype came up a few times. Antigen: not known. The CDR3 consists of 18 residues. V lost 3 bases to trimming and J lost 4 bases; unmatched junction nucleotides: 9. CDR1 is SGHTA and CDR2 is FQGNSA in the germline V gene. TCR beta libraries were prepared from cDNA with unique molecular identifiers. TCRdb passed the PCR reads through MiXCR, listing each CDR3 protein once. The sample includes about 760,000 distinct CDR3 sequences, 25% to 30% of them seen just once. The material sequenced was blood. The sequence was collected from a girl between 10 and 17 years old with multiple sclerosis. The gene calls are TRBV7-2 and TRBJ2-3; 14 positions agree with TRBD2. CDR3 residues: CASSFERLAGGPSDTQYF. The CDR3 nucleotides are TGTGCCAGCAGCTTCGAAAGACTAGCGGGGGGGCCGTCAGATACGCAGTATTTT.